This T cell receptor beta chain was retrieved from a study of blood T cell repertoires in COVID-19. Method: immunoSEQ multiplex PCR; TCRdb's copy keeps in-frame clones and lacks some. This table holds some 260,000 clones, roughly 85% found once. The length of the CDR3 is 15 residues. The germline V gene encodes CDR1 MNHEY and CDR2 SVGAGI. V lost 4 bases to trimming and J lost 4 bases; unmatched junction nucleotides: 8. Sequencing was carried out using peripheral blood. The receptor comes from a woman younger than 30 with acute or convalescent COVID-19. V usage is TRBV6-5 and J usage is TRBJ1-1; 8 nucleotides agree with TRBD1. The CDR3 sequence: CASSLTGQEFTEAFF. DNA of the CDR3: TGTGCCAGCAGTTTAACGGGACAGGAGTTCACTGAAGCTTTCTTT.